The T cell receptor (beta chain) described here comes from a study of T cells in Graves' hyperthyroidism and ophthalmopathy. RNA transcripts served as the template for amplifying TCR beta CDR3 regions. HTBI primers drove first-round RT-PCR of the TCR CDR3. TCRdb independently ran MiXCR on the multiplex PCR reads; one entry per CDR3 protein. Of fewer than 800,000 distinct CDR3 sequences listed, approximately 16% are singletons. Regarding the study as a whole: Blood samples included most of the expanded thyroid clonotypes exceeding 0.001.

Graves' hyperthyroidism qualified as stable when ophthalmopathy did not progress within 18 months. Patients having uncontrolled infection, another autoimmune disease, pregnancy or lactation were not included. This CDR3 has 15 residues. V was pared by 4 bases and J by 0 bases, with 11 bases between. In regard to this clonotype: The antigen remains undetermined.

The chain carries TRBV12-3 or TRBV12-4 and TRBJ2-3; D gene uncertain. This TCR was recovered from a man aged 18 to 30 with Graves' hyperthyroidism. The source material was blood. The CDR3 DNA follows: TGTGCCAGCAGTTATGTCTTTACGAGCACAGATACGCAGTATTTT. Protein product: CASSYVFTSTDTQYF.